The 11 T cell receptor beta chains listed next were all sequenced from one sample in a study of cytomegalovirus exposure and HLA in healthy donors. A multiplex PCR was run with 60 Vbeta primers and 13 Jbeta primers. The repertoire was sequenced with immunoSEQ multiplex PCR; TCRdb's copy has only in-frame clones and lacks some. The data contain about 110,000 clones, under 85% of them singletons. Material for sequencing was PBMCs. The receptors come from a man aged 30 to 39 in good health and CMV-seronegative.

The chain recombines TRBV11-2 with TRBJ2-6; D is possibly TRBD2 (6 bases). CDR1 and CDR2 (germline): SGHAT, FQNNGV. CDR3 length equals 16 residues. With 5 bases removed from V and 2 bases from J, the gap between germline ends came to 13 bases. CDR3 in amino acids: CASSPAPGAGANVLTF. CDR3 sequence (DNA): TGTGCCAGCAGCCCTGCTCCGGGGGCTGGGGCCAACGTCCTGACTTTC. Complete variable domain (other parts from reference TRBV11-2 and TRBJ2-6): EAGVAQSPRYKIIEKRQSVAFWCNPISGHATLYWYQQILGQGPKLLIQFQNNGVVDDSQLPKDRFSAERLKGVDSTLKIQPAKLEDSAVYLCASSPAPGAGANVLTFGAGSRLTVL.

A few counts support this clone. The chain is built from TRBV9 and TRBJ1-4; TRBD1 agrees at 8 bases. Per the germline V gene, CDR1 is SGDLS and CDR2 is YYNGEE. There are 14 residues in the CDR3. J was trimmed by 8 bases and V by 0 bases; bases with no gene match: 3. The CDR3 nucleotides are TGTGCCAGCAGCGTAGAGTGGACAGGGGAAAAACTGTTTTTT. This encodes CASSVEWTGEKLFF.

The genes are TRBV6-5 and TRBJ2-1; tentatively, D is TRBD1 (5 bases). The CDR3 runs to 15 residues. V lost 0 bases, J lost 1 base, and 7 bases lay in between. Germline assignment: CDR1 MNHEY and CDR2 SVGAGI. The CDR3 DNA is TGTGCCAGCAGTTACTCGCAGGGATCCTACAATGAGCAGTTCTTC. Translating gives CASSYSQGSYNEQFF.

The V call is TRBV5-1, the J call TRBJ1-1, with TRBD1 identical over 8 bases. Germline trimming cut 2 bases from V and 4 bases from J; bases unmatched to any gene: 7. CDR1 SGHRS and CDR2 YFSETQ come from the germline V gene. The CDR3 has 15 amino acids. The CDR3 DNA is TGCGCCAGCAGCTTTACGGTAGGGACAGGCACTGAAGCTTTCTTT. This gives the protein CASSFTVGTGTEAFF. The full variable domain, completed using reference TRBV5-1 and TRBJ1-1, is KAGVTQTPRYLIKTRGQQVTLSCSPISGHRSVSWYQQTPGQGLQFLFEYFSETQRNKGNFPGRFSGRQFSNSRSEMNVSTLELGDSALYLCASSFTVGTGTEAFFGQGTRLTVV.

The rearrangement joins TRBV28 to TRBJ2-7, with 10 bases lining up with TRBD2. The CDR3 covers 14 residues. Germline lookup yields CDR1 MDHEN and CDR2 SYDVKM. Trimming cost V 6 bases and J 3 bases; bases outside gene matches: 5. The CDR3 is CASRLLAGVYEQYF. Here the CDR3 DNA reads TGTGCCAGCAGGCTCCTAGCGGGAGTCTACGAGCAGTACTTC.

This sequence joins TRBV25-1 and TRBJ2-2; D is perhaps TRBD1 (6 bases). The CDR3 runs 15 residues. CDR1 MGHDK and CDR2 SYGVNS come from the germline V gene. The V gene lost 5 bases and the J gene lost 4 bases, with 14 bases spanning the gap. The CDR3 reads CASSRRQDGTGELFF. The CDR3 bases are TGTGCCAGCAGTCGCCGACAGGACGGCACCGGGGAGCTGTTTTTT.

The chain links TRBV4-3 to TRBJ2-1, with TRBD2 matching 9 bases. The CDR3 totals 17 residues. J was trimmed by 1 base and V by 0 bases; bases with no gene match: 4. Germline CDR1 LGHNA, CDR2 YSLEER. CDR3 residues: CASSQDRLAVSYNEQFF. The CDR3 region has the DNA TGCGCCAGCAGCCAAGATAGACTAGCGGTTTCCTACAATGAGCAGTTCTTC.

The J gene is TRBJ2-2, the V gene TRBV4-3, with TRBD1 matching over 9 bases. V dropped 1 base and J dropped 3; count of bases not matched to a gene: 15. The CDR3 is 20 amino acids. Germline V gene lookup returns CDR1 LGHNA and CDR2 YSLEER. The CDR3 coding sequence is TGCGCCAGCAGCCAAGTTCGGGGTATAGGACAGGGGACCTACACCGGGGAGCTGTTTTTT. Amino acid sequence: CASSQVRGIGQGTYTGELFF.

This chain links TRBV4-3 with TRBJ1-2; 7 nucleotides agree with TRBD1. Looked up from germline, CDR1 is LGHNA and CDR2 is YSLEER. CDR3 length equals 18 residues. V gave up 2 bases and J gave up 4 bases; unmatched junction bases: 16. The CDR3 reads CASSQTATSTGERYGYTF. The CDR3 nucleotides are TGCGCCAGCAGCCAAACTGCGACGTCTACAGGGGAACGCTATGGCTACACCTTC.

This clone was picked up a small number of times. The rearrangement links TRBV30 to TRBJ1-5; D perhaps matches TRBD1 (6 bases). Between the trimmed V and J ends, which lost 2 bases and 6 bases, there was a span of 17 bases. The CDR3 extends over 15 amino acids. Per germline, CDR1 GTSNPN and CDR2 SVGIG (reference sequence). This CDR3 is CAWSFSLQGTQPQHF. The CDR3 DNA is TGTGCCTGGAGTTTCAGTCTACAGGGTACTCAGCCCCAGCATTTT.

The chain carries TRBV11-2 and TRBJ2-7, with 9 bases that match TRBD1. The CDR3 covers 14 residues. The trim removed 5 bases at V and 7 bases at J, leaving 9 bases unmatched. In germline, CDR1 is SGHAT, CDR2 FQNNGV. The CDR3 here is CASSPGTGSLEQYF. CDR3 in DNA: TGTGCCAGCAGCCCCGGGACAGGGTCACTTGAGCAGTACTTC.